This T cell receptor (beta chain) was obtained from a study of cytomegalovirus exposure and HLA in healthy donors. Study findings and constraints: Cytomegalovirus-associated TCR beta chains were listed, numbering some 170. Most CMV-associated TCR beta chains appeared HLA-restricted in a later analysis. Later, an analysis showed that TCR beta chains associated with HLA were more clonally expanded than others that were equally common.

For this clone: Its antigen is undetermined.

The PCR made use of 60 Vbeta and 13 Jbeta primers. Here immunoSEQ multiplex PCR was the method, and the copy in TCRdb shows in-frame clones only, minus some. The table records about 190,000 clones, 60% to 85% of them present only once. With 5 bases clipped from V and 3 bases from J, the junction kept 8 bases outside the gene matches. The germline V gene has CDR1 SGHAT and CDR2 FQNNGV. The CDR3 contains 16 residues. Sequences were obtained from PBMCs. The chain employs TRBV11-2 and TRBJ2-4, with 9 bases lining up with TRBD2. This sequence was found in a middle-aged woman in good health and CMV-seronegative. The CDR3 region has the DNA TGTGCCAGCAGCAACTTTAGCGGGAGAGGCAAAAACATTCAGTACTTC. Protein product: CASSNFSGRGKNIQYF.